This T cell receptor beta chain was recovered during a study of control samples from healthy donors and cancer patients. The data were produced by immunoSEQ multiplex PCR, yet TCRdb's version contains in-frame clones alone and is incomplete. This table holds roughly 100,000 clones, under 95% found once. The germline gives CDR1 LNHDA, CDR2 SQIVND (reference sequence). The CDR3 extends over 12 amino acids. The germline V and J ends were trimmed by 5 bases and 7 bases, with 9 bases remaining between them. The sequenced sample was blood. The chain links TRBV19 to TRBJ2-1, with D unresolved. This clonotype was obtained from a woman younger than 35 in good health. The CDR3 sequence is CASSPVGNEQFF. In DNA form, the CDR3 reads TGTGCCAGTAGTCCGGTGGGGAATGAGCAGTTCTTC. Using reference TRBV19 and TRBJ2-1 for the parts outside the CDR3, the full variable domain is DGGITQSPKYLFRKEGQNVTLSCEQNLNHDAMYWYRQDPGQGLRLIYYSQIVNDFQKGDIAEGYSVSREKKESFPLTVTSAQKNPTAFYLCASSPVGNEQFFGPGTRLTVL.